The entry below describes one T cell receptor beta chain. The CDR3 runs 15 residues. CDR1 and CDR2 from the germline V gene are MDHEN and SYDVKM. V gave up 5 bases and J gave up 0 bases; unmatched junction bases: 7. Authors' data handling: Amplifying reference gene primers gave estimates of nucleated cell counts. TCRdb keeps only in-frame clones here, not all; method: immunoSEQ multiplex PCR. Clonal size and the V and J genes are those of that table, whereas D and trimming came from the DNA. The data contain 150,000 to 200,000 clones, more than 65% of them singletons. This specimen belongs to a study of blood T cell repertoires in COVID-19. Overall study context: From the United States, Italy and Spain came samples of acute and convalescent COVID-19.

Residents of about two dozen US areas, aged about 18 to 95 years, made up the participants. The sample consisted of PBMCs or T cells enriched from blood (not recorded which). The receptor was isolated from a woman between 50 and 59 years old with acute COVID-19. The genes are TRBV28 and TRBJ2-7; 7 positions match TRBD1. The CDR3 coding sequence is TGTGCCAGCAGTACCACAGGGGAGCCCTCCTACGAGCAGTACGTC. It translates to CASSTTGEPSYEQYV.